One sample yielded the 13 T cell receptor beta chains listed below, sequenced in a study of shared clonotypes between healthy human individuals. Here immunoSEQ multiplex PCR was the method, and the copy in TCRdb shows in-frame clones only, minus some. The sample has roughly 2.5 million clones, roughly nine tenths seen once. The sample taken for sequencing was naive CD4+ T cells sorted from blood. The subset here: CD45RA+ positively selected. All receptors come from a man between 18 and 29 years old in good health.

The chain employs TRBV28 and TRBJ1-5; D is unresolved. In germline, CDR1 is MDHEN, CDR2 SYDVKM. V gave up 4 bases and J gave up 0 bases, with 7 bases separating them. The CDR3 runs 14 residues. The CDR3 loop is CASSSPTSNQPQHF. The CDR3 DNA reads TGTGCCAGCAGTTCACCAACTAGCAATCAGCCCCAGCATTTT.

This chain joins TRBV18 and TRBJ1-6; possible D gene TRBD1, 6 bases. Germline V gene lookup returns CDR1 KGHSH and CDR2 LQKENI. V was trimmed by 2 bases and J by 9 bases, leaving 14 bases between them. The CDR3 is 15 residues long. CDR3 protein: CASSPSSGQISPLHF. The CDR3 DNA is TGTGCCAGCTCACCATCTTCAGGACAGATTTCACCCCTCCACTTT.

This rearrangement joins TRBV6-5 to TRBJ1-1, with 7 nucleotides matching TRBD1. This CDR3 region has 14 residues. J was trimmed by 1 base and V by 5 bases; bases with no gene match: 4. Germline V lookup: CDR1 MNHEY, CDR2 SVGAGI. The CDR3 loop reads CASSLGTENTEAFF. The DNA for the CDR3 is TGTGCCAGCAGTCTCGGGACAGAGAACACTGAAGCTTTCTTT.

This chain links TRBV6-1 with TRBJ1-2, with 11 bases fitting TRBD1. The J segment lost 2 bases and the V segment lost 5 bases, leaving 4 bases of the junction unmatched. Germline V gene sequence: CDR1 MNHNS, CDR2 SASEGT. CDR3 size: 15 residues. CDR3 bases: TGTGCCAGCAGTCCCCGGGACAGGGGGAACTATGGCTACACCTTC. This gives the protein CASSPRDRGNYGYTF.

This clone has only a few counts. Within the sample, other DNA sequences also encode this same CDR3. The rearrangement uses TRBV5-4 and TRBJ2-7, with TRBD1 matching over 7 bases. Germline V gene data show CDR1 as SGHNT and CDR2 as YYREEE (reference sequence). This CDR3 has 12 residues. V lost 4 bases and J lost 3; bases outside the gene matches: 1. CDR3 nucleotides: TGTGCCAGCAGCAGGGACAGCTACGAGCAGTACTTC. This translates into CASSRDSYEQYF.

The chain uses TRBV7-9 and TRBJ2-7; 13 bases are shared with TRBD2. From germline, CDR1 is SEHNR and CDR2 FQNEAQ (reference sequence). V dropped 5 bases and J dropped 5; count of bases not matched to a gene: 6. The CDR3 is 15 residues long. CDR3 nucleotides: TGTGCCAGCAGCCCCTCCGGGACTAGCGGGAACGAGCAGTACTTC. Residues: CASSPSGTSGNEQYF. The variable domain in full, completed from reference TRBV7-9 and TRBJ2-7, reads DTGVSQNPRHKITKRGQNVTFRCDPISEHNRLYWYRQTLGQGPEFLTYFQNEAQLEKSRLLSDRFSAERPKGSFSTLEIQRTEQGDSAMYLCASSPSGTSGNEQYFGPGTRLTVT.

The chain carries TRBV27 and TRBJ1-4; D is perhaps TRBD1 (5 bases). The CDR3 totals 14 residues. V was cut by 4 bases and J by 4 bases, with 10 bases left in between. CDR1 is MNHEY and CDR2 is SMNVEV in the germline V gene (reference sequence). CDR3 loop: CASSWGIGNEKLFF. CDR3 DNA sequence: TGTGCCAGCAGTTGGGGGATAGGTAATGAAAAACTGTTTTTT.

As concerns this clone: Other DNA sequences in this sample translate to the same CDR3. The rearrangement joins TRBV5-1 to TRBJ2-1; the D is unclear. The CDR3 runs to 15 residues. Germline-derived CDR1 and CDR2 are SGHRS and YFSETQ. Trimming took off 0 bases at V and 0 bases at J, with 7 bases between the two ends. The DNA for the CDR3 is TGCGCCAGCAGCTTGGGGACCACCTCCTACAATGAGCAGTTCTTC. Amino acid sequence: CASSLGTTSYNEQFF.

The chain links TRBV5-4 to TRBJ2-5; the match to TRBD2 covers 10 bases. The V gene's germline CDR1 is SGHNT and CDR2 YYREEE (reference sequence). The V segment lost 4 bases and the J segment 1 base; nucleotides outside the gene matches: 7. The CDR3 consists of 16 residues. The CDR3: CASSPGPSGGQETQYF. CDR3 nucleotides: TGTGCCAGCAGCCCGGGGCCTAGCGGGGGCCAAGAGACCCAGTACTTC. The entire variable domain, with the rest obtained from reference TRBV5-4 and TRBJ2-5, is as follows: ETGVTQSPTHLIKTRGQQVTLRCSSQSGHNTVSWYQQALGQGPQFIFQYYREEENGRGNFPPRFSGLQFPNYSSELNVNALELDDSALYLCASSPGPSGGQETQYFGPGTRLLVL.

The rearrangement uses TRBV28 and TRBJ1-2, with D maybe TRBD1 (5 bases). Germline CDR1 reads MDHEN; CDR2 reads SYDVKM. CDR3 length: 13 residues. Trimming took off 6 bases at V and 8 bases at J, with 16 bases between the two ends. CDR3 bases: TGTGCCAGCAGGCAAGACGGATGGGGGGGCTACACCTTC. Protein: CASRQDGWGGYTF.

The chain couples TRBV7-2 to TRBJ1-5; 7 nucleotides align to TRBD1. Trimming took 5 bases from V and 5 from J; bases not matched to a gene: 6. This CDR3 is 14 amino acids long. Germline loops: CDR1 SGHTA, CDR2 FQGNSA. The CDR3 coding sequence is TGTGCCAGCAGCCCCAACAGGGGCTATCAGCCCCAGCATTTT. Translated, it gives CASSPNRGYQPQHF.

The rearrangement links TRBV4-1 to TRBJ1-1; D possibly corresponds to TRBD1 (5 bases). This CDR3 comprises 15 residues. Germline assignment: CDR1 MGHRA and CDR2 YSYEKL. V dropped 3 bases and J dropped 1 base, with 12 bases sitting between them. The chain's CDR3 is CASSHLGRENTEAFF. In DNA form, the CDR3 reads TGCGCCAGCAGCCATTTGGGCAGGGAGAACACTGAAGCTTTCTTT.

CDR3 nucleotides: TGTGCCAGCTCACCATCGGATGGGAAACTGTTTTTT. Translated, it gives CASSPSDGKLFF. The chain links TRBV18 to TRBJ1-4; D not resolved. Trimming pared 2 bases from V and 11 bases from J, leaving 9 bases between. Germline assignment: CDR1 KGHSH and CDR2 LQKENI. The CDR3 contains 12 residues.